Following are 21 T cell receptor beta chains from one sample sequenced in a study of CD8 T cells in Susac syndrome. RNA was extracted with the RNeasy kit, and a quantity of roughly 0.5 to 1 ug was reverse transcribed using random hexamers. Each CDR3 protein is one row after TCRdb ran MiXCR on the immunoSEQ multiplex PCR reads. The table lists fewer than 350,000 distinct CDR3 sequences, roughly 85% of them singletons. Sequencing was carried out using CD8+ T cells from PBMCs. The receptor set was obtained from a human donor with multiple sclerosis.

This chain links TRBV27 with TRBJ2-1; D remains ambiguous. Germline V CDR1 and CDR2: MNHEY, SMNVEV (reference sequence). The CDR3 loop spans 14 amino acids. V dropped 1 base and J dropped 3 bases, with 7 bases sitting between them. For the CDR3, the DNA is TGTGCCAGCAGTTTATGGTCTATCTACAATGAGCAGTTCTTC. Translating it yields CASSLWSIYNEQFF.

CDR3 in DNA: TGTGCCAGCAGCCTTGGCTCCTTTAACACTGAAGCTTTCTTT. Its protein is CASSLGSFNTEAFF. This sequence joins TRBV27 and TRBJ1-1; D ambiguous. V lost 6 bases and J lost 2, with 13 bases in between. The CDR3 is 14 residues long. Germline values: CDR1 MNHEY, CDR2 SMNVEV (reference sequence).

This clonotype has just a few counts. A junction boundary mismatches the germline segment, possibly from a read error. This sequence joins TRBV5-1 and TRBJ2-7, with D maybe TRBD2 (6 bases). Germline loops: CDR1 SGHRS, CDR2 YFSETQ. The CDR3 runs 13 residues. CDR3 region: CASSSGLNYEQYF. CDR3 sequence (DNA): TGTGCCAGCTCATCGGGACTGAACTACGAGCAGTACTTC.

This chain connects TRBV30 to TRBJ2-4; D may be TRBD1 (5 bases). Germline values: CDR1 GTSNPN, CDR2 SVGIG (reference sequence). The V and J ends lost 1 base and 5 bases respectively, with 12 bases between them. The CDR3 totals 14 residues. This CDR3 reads CAWSDGTGENIQYF. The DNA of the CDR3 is TGTGCCTGGAGTGACGGCACAGGTGAAAACATTCAGTACTTC. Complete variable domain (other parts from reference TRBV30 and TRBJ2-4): SQTIHQWPATLVQPVGSPLSLECTVEGTSNPNLYWYRQAAGRGLQLLFYSVGIGQISSEVPQNLSASRPQDRQFILSSKKLLLSDSGFYLCAWSDGTGENIQYFGAGTRLSVL.

The CDR3 loop reads CSARDRGDRLAGSYNEQFF. Written as DNA, the CDR3 is TGCAGTGCTAGAGATCGGGGGGACAGACTAGCGGGCTCCTACAATGAGCAGTTCTTC. The chain couples TRBV20-1 to TRBJ2-1, with 10 bases identical to TRBD2. This CDR3 region has 19 residues. The germline V gene has CDR1 DFQATT and CDR2 SNEGSKA (reference sequence). The V gene end was trimmed by 0 bases and the J gene end by 0 bases; junction bases not matched to a gene: 11.

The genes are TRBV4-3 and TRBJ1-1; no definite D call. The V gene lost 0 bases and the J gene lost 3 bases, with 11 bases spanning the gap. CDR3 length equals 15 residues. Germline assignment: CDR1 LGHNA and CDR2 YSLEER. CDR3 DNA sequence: TGCGCCAGCAGCCAAGAGCTCAACGGAGACACTGAAGCTTTCTTT. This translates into CASSQELNGDTEAFF.

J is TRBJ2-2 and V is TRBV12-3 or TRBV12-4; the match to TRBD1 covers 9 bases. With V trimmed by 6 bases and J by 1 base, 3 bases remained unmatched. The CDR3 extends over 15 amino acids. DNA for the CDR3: TGTGCCAGCAGCCGGGACAGGGTGAACACCGGGGAGCTGTTTTTT. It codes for CASSRDRVNTGELFF.

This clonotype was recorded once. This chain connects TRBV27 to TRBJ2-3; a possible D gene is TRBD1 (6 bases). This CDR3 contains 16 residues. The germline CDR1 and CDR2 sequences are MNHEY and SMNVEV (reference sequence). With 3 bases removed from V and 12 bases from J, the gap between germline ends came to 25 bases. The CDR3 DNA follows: TGTGCCAGCAGTTTGGGGCCAATACAGGGCTGGGTTCCCCAGTATTTT. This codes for CASSLGPIQGWVPQYF.

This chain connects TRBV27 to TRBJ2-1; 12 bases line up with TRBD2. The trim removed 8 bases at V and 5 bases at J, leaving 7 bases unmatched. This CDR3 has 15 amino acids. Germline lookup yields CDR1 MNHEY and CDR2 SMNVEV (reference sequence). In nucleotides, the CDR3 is TGTGCCAGCGGCCCAGGACTAGCGGGAAACAATGAGCAGTTCTTC. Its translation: CASGPGLAGNNEQFF.

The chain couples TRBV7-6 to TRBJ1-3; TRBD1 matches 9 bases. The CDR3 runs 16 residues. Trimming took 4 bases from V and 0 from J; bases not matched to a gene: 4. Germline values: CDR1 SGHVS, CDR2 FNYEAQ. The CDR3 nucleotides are TGTGCCAGCAGCTACCGGGACAGGGACTCTGGAAACACCATATATTTT. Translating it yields CASSYRDRDSGNTIYF.

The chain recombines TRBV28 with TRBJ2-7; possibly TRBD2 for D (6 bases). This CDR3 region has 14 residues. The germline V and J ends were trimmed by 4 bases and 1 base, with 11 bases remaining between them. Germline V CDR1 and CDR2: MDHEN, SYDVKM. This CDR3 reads CASSYRESSYEQYF. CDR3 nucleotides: TGTGCCAGCAGTTACCGGGAGTCATCCTACGAGCAGTACTTC.

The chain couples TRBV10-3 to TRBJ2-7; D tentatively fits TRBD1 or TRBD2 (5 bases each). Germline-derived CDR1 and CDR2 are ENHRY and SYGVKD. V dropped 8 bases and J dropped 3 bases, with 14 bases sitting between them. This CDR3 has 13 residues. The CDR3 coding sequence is TGTGCCATCTGGGACGGTTCTGTCTACGAGCAGTACTTC. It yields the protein CAIWDGSVYEQYF.

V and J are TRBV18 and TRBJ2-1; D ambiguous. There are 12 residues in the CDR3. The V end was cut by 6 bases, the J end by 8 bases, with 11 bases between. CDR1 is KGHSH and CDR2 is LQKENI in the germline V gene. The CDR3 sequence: CASSPSRDEQFF. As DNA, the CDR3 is TGTGCCAGCTCCCCCTCAAGAGATGAGCAGTTCTTC. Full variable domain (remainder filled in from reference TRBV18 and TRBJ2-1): NAGVMQNPRHLVRRRGQEARLRCSPMKGHSHVYWYRQLPEEGLKFMVYLQKENIIDESGMPKERFSAEFPKEGPSILRIQQVVRGDSAAYFCASSPSRDEQFFGPGTRLTVL.

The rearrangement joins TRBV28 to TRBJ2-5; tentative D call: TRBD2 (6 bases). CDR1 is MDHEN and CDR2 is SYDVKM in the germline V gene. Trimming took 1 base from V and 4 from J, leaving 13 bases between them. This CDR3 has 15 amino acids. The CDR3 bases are TGTGCCAGCAGTTTATCTTATGGAGGGGTAGAGACCCAGTACTTC. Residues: CASSLSYGGVETQYF.

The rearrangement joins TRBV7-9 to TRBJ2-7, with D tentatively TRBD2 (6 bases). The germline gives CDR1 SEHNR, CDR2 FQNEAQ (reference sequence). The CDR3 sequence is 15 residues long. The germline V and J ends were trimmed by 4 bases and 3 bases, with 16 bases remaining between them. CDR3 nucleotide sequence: TGTGCCAGCAGCTCGGACTACACGCATGGCTACGAGCAGTACTTC. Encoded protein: CASSSDYTHGYEQYF.

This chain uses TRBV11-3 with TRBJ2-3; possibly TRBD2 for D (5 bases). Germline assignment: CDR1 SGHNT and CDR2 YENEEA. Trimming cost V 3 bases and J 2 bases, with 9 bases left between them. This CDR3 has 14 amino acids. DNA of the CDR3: TGTGCCAGCAGCTTGTACGGGGACACAGATACGCAGTATTTT. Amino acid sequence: CASSLYGDTDTQYF.

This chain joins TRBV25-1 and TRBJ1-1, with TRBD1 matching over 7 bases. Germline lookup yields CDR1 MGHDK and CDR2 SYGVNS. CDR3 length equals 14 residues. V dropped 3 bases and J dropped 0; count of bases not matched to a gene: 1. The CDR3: CASSDGTVNTEAFF. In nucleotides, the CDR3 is TGTGCCAGCAGTGACGGGACAGTGAACACTGAAGCTTTCTTT.

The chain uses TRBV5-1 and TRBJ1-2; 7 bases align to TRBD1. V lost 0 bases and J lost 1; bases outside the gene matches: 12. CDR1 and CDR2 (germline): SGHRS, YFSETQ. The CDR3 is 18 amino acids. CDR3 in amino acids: CASSLGRLGQKDNYGYTF. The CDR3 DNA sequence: TGCGCCAGCAGCTTGGGACGTCTGGGACAGAAAGATAACTATGGCTACACCTTC.

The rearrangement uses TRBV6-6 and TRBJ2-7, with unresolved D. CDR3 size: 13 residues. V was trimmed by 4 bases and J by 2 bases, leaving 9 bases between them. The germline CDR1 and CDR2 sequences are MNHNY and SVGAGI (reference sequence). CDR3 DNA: TGTGCCAGCAGTTTACGCATAACCTACGAGCAGTACTTC. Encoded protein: CASSLRITYEQYF.

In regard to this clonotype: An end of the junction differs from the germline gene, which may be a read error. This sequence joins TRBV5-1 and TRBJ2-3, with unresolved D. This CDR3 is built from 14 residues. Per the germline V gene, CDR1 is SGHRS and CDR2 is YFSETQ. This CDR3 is CAGSLDLSADTQYF. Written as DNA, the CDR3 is TGCGCCGGCAGCTTGGACCTTTCCGCGGATACGCAGTATTTT.

Here the CDR3 reads CASSFFYATDTQYF. In DNA form, the CDR3 reads TGTGCCAGCAGCTTTTTCTATGCGACAGATACGCAGTATTTT. V usage is TRBV5-4 and J usage is TRBJ2-3; D not resolved. CDR1 and CDR2 from the germline V gene are SGHNT and YYREEE (reference sequence). This CDR3 is built from 14 residues. Trimming took off 2 bases at V and 3 bases at J, with 10 bases between the two ends.